The TCR beta chain under discussion was sequenced for a study of blood T cell repertoires in COVID-19. On the study more broadly: There were acute and convalescent COVID-19 samples, and they came from the United States, Italy and Spain. The analysed material was cDNA or gDNA that came from T cells, B-cell-depleted T cells, or PBMCs.

This clone was recorded at least ten times. Per germline, CDR1 MRHNA and CDR2 SNTAGT. The V end was cut by 2 bases, the J end by 4 bases, with 5 bases between. This CDR3 region has 13 residues. As handled by the study authors: Scientists estimated how many nucleated cells there were by amplifying reference gene primers. The assay was immunoSEQ multiplex PCR, and TCRdb's table has in-frame clones only and misses some. The D gene and trimming were derived from the DNA, and the V and J assignments and clone size from that table. Of some 190,000 clones in the sample, 85% to 90% are singletons; the top ten hold 1.5% to 2%.

The chain joins TRBV6-4 to TRBJ2-2; D may be TRBD2 (5 bases). The clonotype comes from a man aged 18 to 29 with active or convalescent COVID-19. Sequencing used peripheral blood. The CDR3 coding sequence is TGTGCCAGCAGTGACGGGAGCACCGGGGAGCTGTTTTTT. Its translation: CASSDGSTGELFF.